This T cell receptor beta chain came from a study of low-dose radiotherapy and immunotherapy resistance in tumors. Stated time point: after trial treatment. As for treatment: LDRT plus nivolumab, ipilimumab, low-dose cyclophosphamide and aspirin (RACIN trial). V shed 2 bases and J shed 2 bases, with 7 bases lying between them. Germline V gene data show CDR1 as SGHRS and CDR2 as YFSETQ. The CDR3 loop spans 14 amino acids. TRAV- and TRBV-specific primers primed first-strand cDNA, covering alpha and beta chains. With a constant-region primer and a V-primer adapter, TCRs were subjected to 20 PCR cycles of amplification. TCRdb recomputed calls from the reads with MiXCR, one row per CDR3 protein. The repertoire consists of under 40,000 distinct CDR3 sequences, with approximately 54% occurring once and the leading ten covering approximately 6%.

The rearrangement links TRBV5-1 to TRBJ2-2; D call uncertain. The sequences come from PBMCs, collected after low-dose radiotherapy plus immunotherapy. This receptor was taken from a male donor with gallbladder cancer. DNA of the CDR3: TGCGCCAGCAGCTTAACAGTCAACACCGGGGAGCTGTTTTTT. As protein: CASSLTVNTGELFF.